This T cell receptor beta chain was profiled in a study of T cell responses to AZD1222 COVID-19 vaccine. Notes on the study in general: At 160-218 and 743-854, vaccine-associated CD4 TCRs were dominant, and they spanned spike. Among spike-specific TCRs, nearly half reportedly target unmutated variant regions. The donors showed a predominance of white British ancestry and of females, with possible underestimation of clonal diversity.

Concerning this clone: Its antigen is unidentified.

Data came from immunoSEQ multiplex PCR; TCRdb stores just in-frame clones and leaves some out. Of around 120,000 clones in the sample, about 89% were seen once. Deletions cut 2 bases from V and 3 bases from J, with 14 bases between. The CDR3 loop spans 16 amino acids. CDR1 is SGHAT, CDR2 FQNNGV, per germline. The sequences come from peripheral blood, collected on day 0 of MenACWY control vaccination. The TCR originated in an adult in good health. V and J are TRBV11-2 and TRBJ2-1; D perhaps matches TRBD2 (5 bases). In DNA form, the CDR3 reads TGTGCCAGCAGCTTAATACCTCGGGGTAGCTACAATGAGCAGTTCTTC. This gives the protein CASSLIPRGSYNEQFF.